This T cell receptor beta chain was identified during a study of memory CD4+ T cells and cytomegalovirus serostatus. The repertoire was sequenced with immunoSEQ multiplex PCR; TCRdb's copy has only in-frame clones and lacks some. Here the sample spans tens of thousands of clones, 70% to 80% being singletons. The sort gate was single viable CD3+CD4+CD8-CD45RO+ cells for memory CD4+ T cells. V was shortened by 2 bases and J by 3 bases, with 8 bases between the two germline ends. There are 13 residues in the CDR3. Germline assignment: CDR1 SGHVT and CDR2 SQSDAQ. The chain joins TRBV7-4 to TRBJ2-7; TRBD2 is a possible D gene (5 bases). This clonotype originated in an adult in good health and CMV-seronegative. The sample comprised memory CD4+ T cells from blood. The CDR3 DNA reads TGTGCCAGCAGCTTACAACGGGACTACGAGCAGTACTTC. Translating gives CASSLQRDYEQYF.